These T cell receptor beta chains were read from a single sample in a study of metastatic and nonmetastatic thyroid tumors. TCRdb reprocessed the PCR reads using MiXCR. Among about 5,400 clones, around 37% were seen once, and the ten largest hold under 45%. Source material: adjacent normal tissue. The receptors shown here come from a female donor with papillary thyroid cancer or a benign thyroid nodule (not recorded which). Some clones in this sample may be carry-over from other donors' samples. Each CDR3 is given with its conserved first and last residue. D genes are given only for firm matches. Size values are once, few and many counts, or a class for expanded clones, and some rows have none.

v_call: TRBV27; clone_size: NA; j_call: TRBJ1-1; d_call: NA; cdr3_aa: CASSPTDNSNTEAFF; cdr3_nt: TGTGCCAGCAGTCCAACGGACAATTCTAACACTGAAGCTTTCTTT
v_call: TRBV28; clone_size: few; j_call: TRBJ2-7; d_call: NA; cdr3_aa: CASSRRTVPYEQYF; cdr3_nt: TGTGCCAGCAGCCGACGGACAGTTCCCTACGAGCAGTACTTC
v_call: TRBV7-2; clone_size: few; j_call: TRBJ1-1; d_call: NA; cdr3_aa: CASSSDTGITEAFF; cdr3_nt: TGTGCCAGCAGCTCAGATACCGGGATCACTGAAGCTTTCTTT
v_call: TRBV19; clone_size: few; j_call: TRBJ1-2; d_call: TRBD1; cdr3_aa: CASSGQGDYGYTF; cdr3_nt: TGTGCCAGTAGCGGACAGGGGGACTATGGCTACACCTTC
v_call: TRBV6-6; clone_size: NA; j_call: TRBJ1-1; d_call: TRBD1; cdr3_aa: CASSYGGQVNTEAFF; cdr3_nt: TGTGCCAGCAGTTACGGGGGACAGGTGAACACTGAAGCTTTCTTT
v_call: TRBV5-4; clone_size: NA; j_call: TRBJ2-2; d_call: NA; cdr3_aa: CASSFRGSGELFF; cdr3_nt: TGTGCCAGCAGCTTCAGGGGTTCCGGGGAGCTGTTTTTT
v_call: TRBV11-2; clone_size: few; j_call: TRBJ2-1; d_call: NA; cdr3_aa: CASSSRDPQPNEQFF; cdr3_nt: TGTGCCAGCAGCTCCCGGGACCCTCAGCCCAATGAGCAGTTCTTC
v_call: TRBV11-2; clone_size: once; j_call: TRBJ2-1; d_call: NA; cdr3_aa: CASSLGYRGAYNEHFF; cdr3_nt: TGTGCCAGCAGCTTAGGTTACCGGGGGGCCTACAATGAGCATTTCTTC
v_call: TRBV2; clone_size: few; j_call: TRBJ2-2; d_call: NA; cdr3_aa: CASRRLVRNTGELFF; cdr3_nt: TGTGCCAGCAGAAGACTAGTCCGGAACACCGGGGAGCTGTTTTTT
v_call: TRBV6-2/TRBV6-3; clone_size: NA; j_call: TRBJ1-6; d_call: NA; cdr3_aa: CASRRVIENSPLHF; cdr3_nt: TGTGCCAGCAGAAGGGTTATTGAGAATTCACCCCTCCACTTT
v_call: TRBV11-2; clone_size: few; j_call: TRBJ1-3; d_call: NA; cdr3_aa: CASSHEPGNTIYF; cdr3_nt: TGTGCCAGCAGCCATGAGCCTGGAAACACCATATATTTT
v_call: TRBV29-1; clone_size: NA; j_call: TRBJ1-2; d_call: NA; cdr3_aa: CSVDNPLGLDYGYTF; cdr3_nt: TGCAGCGTTGACAACCCCTTGGGATTGGACTATGGCTACACCTTC
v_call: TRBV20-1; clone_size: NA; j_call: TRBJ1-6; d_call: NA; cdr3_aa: CSATGRAVSPLHF; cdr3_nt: TGCAGTGCTACCGGTAGGGCCGTTTCACCCCTCCACTTT
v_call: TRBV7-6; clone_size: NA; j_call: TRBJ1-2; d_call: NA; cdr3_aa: CASSLAFGAGFDGYTF; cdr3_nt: TGTGCCAGCAGCTTAGCGTTTGGGGCAGGGTTCGATGGCTACACCTTC
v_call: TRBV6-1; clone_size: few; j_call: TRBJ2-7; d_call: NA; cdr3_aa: CASRAVTGPLMHEQYF; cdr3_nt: TGTGCCAGCAGGGCCGTTACGGGACCCCTAATGCACGAGCAGTACTTC
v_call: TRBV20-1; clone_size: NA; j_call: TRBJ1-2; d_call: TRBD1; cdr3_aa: CSANTGENGYTF; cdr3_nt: TGCAGTGCTAACACAGGGGAGAATGGCTACACCTTC
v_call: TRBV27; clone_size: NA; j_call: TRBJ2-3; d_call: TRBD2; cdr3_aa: CASSSRTSGGSTDTQYF; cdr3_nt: TGTGCCAGCAGTTCCCGGACTAGCGGGGGGAGCACAGATACGCAGTATTTT
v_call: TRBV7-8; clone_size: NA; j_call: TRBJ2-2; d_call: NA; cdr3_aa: CASSLLFTGELFF; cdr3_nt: TGTGCCAGCAGCTTACTGTTCACCGGTGAGCTGTTTTTT
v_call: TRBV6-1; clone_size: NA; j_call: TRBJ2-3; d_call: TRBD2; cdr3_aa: CASSLAGSADTQYF; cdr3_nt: TGTGCCAGCTCCTTAGCGGGATCTGCAGATACGCAGTATTTT
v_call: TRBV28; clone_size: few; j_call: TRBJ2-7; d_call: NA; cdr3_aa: CASIQLLGTTAYEQYF; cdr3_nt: TGTGCCAGCATTCAGCTTTTGGGGACCACCGCCTACGAGCAGTACTTC
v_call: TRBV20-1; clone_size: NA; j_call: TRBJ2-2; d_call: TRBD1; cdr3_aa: CSARDTQTGTDGELFF; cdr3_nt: TGCAGTGCTAGAGATACCCAGACAGGGACAGACGGGGAGCTGTTTTTT
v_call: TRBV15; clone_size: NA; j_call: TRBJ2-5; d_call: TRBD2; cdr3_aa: CATSTLGLAGALGTQYF; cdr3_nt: TGTGCCACCAGCACTCTCGGACTAGCGGGGGCTTTGGGGACCCAGTACTTC
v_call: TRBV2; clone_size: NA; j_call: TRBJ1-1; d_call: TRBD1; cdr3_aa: CASIGTGIGTEAFF; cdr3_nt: TGTGCCAGCATCGGGACAGGGATAGGGACTGAAGCTTTCTTT
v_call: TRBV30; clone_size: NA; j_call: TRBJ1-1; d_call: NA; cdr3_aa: CAWRDDPNSEAFF; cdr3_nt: TGTGCCTGGAGAGACGACCCTAACTCTGAAGCTTTCTTT
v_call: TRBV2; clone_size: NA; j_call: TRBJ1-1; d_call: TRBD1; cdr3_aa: CASSEVQGLGTEAFF; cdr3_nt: TGTGCCAGCAGTGAAGTACAGGGGTTGGGGACTGAAGCTTTCTTT
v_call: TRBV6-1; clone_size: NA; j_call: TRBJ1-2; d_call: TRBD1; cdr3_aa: CASRPTGGDYGYTF; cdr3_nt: TGTGCCAGCAGACCGACAGGGGGAGACTATGGCTACACCTTC
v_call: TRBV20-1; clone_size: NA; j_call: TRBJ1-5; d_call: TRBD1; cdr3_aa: CSAVRQGELNQPQHF; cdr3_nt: TGCAGTGCGGTTAGACAGGGAGAATTGAATCAGCCCCAGCATTTT
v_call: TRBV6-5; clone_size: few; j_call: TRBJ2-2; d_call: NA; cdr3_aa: CASSYSGTGELFF; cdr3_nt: TGTGCCAGCAGTTACTCGGGCACCGGGGAGCTGTTTTTT
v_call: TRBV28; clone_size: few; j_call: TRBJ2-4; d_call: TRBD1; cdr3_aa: CASSKPDRVNIKYF; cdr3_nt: TGTGCCAGCAGTAAGCCAGACAGGGTCAACATTAAGTACTTC
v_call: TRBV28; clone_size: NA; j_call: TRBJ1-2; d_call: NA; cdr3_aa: CASSLRLGGYTF; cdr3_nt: TGCGCCAGCAGTTTGAGATTGGGCGGCTACACCTTC